The entry that follows covers one T cell receptor beta chain sequence. Antigen: not known. Profiled with immunoSEQ multiplex PCR; TCRdb holds only in-frame clones, not every one. The sample includes about 160,000 clones, roughly nine tenths of them seen just once. Recipients boosted at about 4 weeks or about 12 weeks are pooled. The sample is drawn from a study of T cell responses to AZD1222 COVID-19 vaccine. Findings and limits, study-wide: Spike-specific TCR breadth and depth went up after people got two AZD1222 doses. Repertoire sampling was restricted to post-peak T cell response timepoints. Females outnumbered males among donors, who were mostly white British; clonal diversity was possibly underestimated.

The CDR3 covers 15 residues. The V end lost 4 bases, the J end lost 0 bases, and 10 bases lay between the germline ends. The germline V gene has CDR1 LNHDA and CDR2 SQIVND (reference sequence). The clonotype was recovered from an adult who received the AZD1222 COVID-19 vaccine. The chain uses TRBV19 and TRBJ1-3; maybe TRBD1 (5 bases). The source material was peripheral blood, sampled 28 days after the second AZD1222 dose. CDR3 region: CASSRGRISGNTIYF. CDR3 in DNA: TGTGCCAGTAGTAGGGGACGGATCTCTGGAAACACCATATATTTT.